This T cell receptor beta chain was documented in a study of blood T cell repertoires in COVID-19. Study in general: Whether acute or convalescent, the COVID-19 samples came from the United States, Italy and Spain. Nucleic acid was either cDNA or gDNA, and it came from T cells, B-cell-depleted T cells, or PBMCs.

V lost 8 bases, J lost 4 bases, and 9 bases stayed unmatched. The germline CDR1 and CDR2 sequences are MDHEN and SYDVKM. The CDR3 totals 14 residues. Source study methods: Estimated nucleated cell counts came from reference gene primer amplification. TCRdb's table, derived via immunoSEQ multiplex PCR, lists solely in-frame clones and lacks some. Clonal size and the V and J genes are those of that table, whereas D and trimming came from the DNA. The data hold 650,000 to 800,000 clones, with approximately 90% observed a single time. Material: peripheral blood. This receptor was obtained from a woman between 18 and 30 years old with acute or convalescent COVID-19. The chain carries TRBV28 and TRBJ1-2, with 8 bases aligning to TRBD1. The CDR3 DNA reads TGTGCCAGCGGACAGGGAATAGGGAGCTATGGCTACACCTTC. This encodes CASGQGIGSYGYTF.